This T cell receptor beta chain was identified during a study of blood T cell repertoires in COVID-19 (dated by TCRdb to 2020 to 2021). About the investigation overall: Samples from collaborators originated in the United States, Italy and Spain and spanned both the acute and convalescent phases of COVID-19. Where available, HLA class I and class II types were taken from metadata supplied by the sample provider and were not determined by assay-based typing. Subjects who had been exposed to COVID-19, were actively infected with it, or had recovered from it provided the deeply sampled blood TCRbeta repertoires that made up the dataset. Nearly every sample came with metadata listing a de-identified subject ID, COVID-19 status, age in years and sex. Samples were obtained from the ongoing ImmuneRACE study (first 160 participants) and from 950 to 1,500 subjects provided by 6 global collaborators. A freely available public database, intended as a resource for researchers studying the immune response to SARS-CoV-2, is where the repertoires were released. The material from the prospective study consisted of cDNA or gDNA derived from T cells, B-cell-depleted T cells, or PBMCs.

In regard to this clone: Its target antigen remains unknown. No clone much larger than this one lies a single base away; base qualities are absent.

At one collaborating source in Seattle, patients were enrolled during active infection and were followed longitudinally through the course of disease. Whole blood was collected in K2EDTA tubes by collaborating institutions according to the institutions' own protocols. For TCRbeta analysis, collaborator samples were shipped as frozen whole blood, as isolated PBMCs, or as DNA extracted from either sample type. The germline V gene (reference sequence) supplies CDR1 GTSNPN and CDR2 SVGIG. The CDR3 measures 13 amino acids from cysteine to phenylalanine. The retained sequence is limited to the CDR3, 39 bases, with the frame set at the first base. V ends up 3 bases short and J 4 bases short, with an unmatched junction base count of 4. The full study reports these points: The quantity of clinical and demographic metadata differed by source and by participant and was supplied without curation.

TCRbeta CDR3 regions were amplified from genomic DNA using the immunoSEQ Assay, a bias-controlled multiplex PCR. Per the original workflow: Nucleated cell counts per sample were estimated from amplification of reference gene primers within the assay. To quantify the absolute abundance of each unique TCRbeta CDR3 rearrangement, sequence reads were collapsed and filtered. Productive Simpson clonality was computed per sample as the square root of Simpson's diversity index over productive rearrangements. TCRdb carries this immuneACCESS record with in-frame sequences only. Its versions omit some clonotypes, under half of them owing to an unresolved V gene in the studies checked, with the rest unexplained. V and J calls plus clone size are reproduced from that table; the DNA served to infer D and trimming. The sample table lists roughly 350,000 clones, more than 70% of them with a count of one. About 7% of the sample is in the top ten clones.

Sequenced input: peripheral blood. The rearranged chain carries TRBV30 and TRBJ1-2; 8 junctional bases match TRBD1. The sequence came from a woman aged 65 to 85 with COVID-19, enrolled during active disease. The CDR3 region has the sequence CAWRRTGSYGYTF. The nucleotides are TGTGCCTGGAGGCGGACAGGGTCCTATGGCTACACCTTC.